This is a list of T cell receptor beta chains from one sample in a study of shared clonotypes between healthy human individuals. The assay was immunoSEQ multiplex PCR, and TCRdb's table has in-frame clones only and misses some. Here the sample spans some 2.1 million clones, less than 95% being singletons. Sequencing input: naive CD8+ T cells sorted from blood. Receptor source: a man aged 18 to 30 in good health. The CDR3 runs from the conserved cysteine through the conserved F or W.

TRBJ2-5 TRBV27 CASSETGSSWETQYF
TRBJ2-4 TRBV29-1 CSVEGGENIQYF
TRBJ2-7 TRBV6-5 CASSYGQGGYEQYF
TRBJ1-5 TRBV28 CASSWISSNQPQHF
TRBJ2-3 TRBV5-4 CASSGGLASTDTQYF
TRBJ1-2 TRBV10-3 CAINTDEGGGYGYTF
TRBJ1-5 TRBV13 CASSLLGDQPQHF
TRBJ1-1 TRBV2 CASSMESGTSPMNTEAFF
TRBJ2-7 TRBV11-2 CASSLAGATYEQYF
TRBJ1-1 TRBV10-1 CASSETPNTEAFF
TRBJ1-1 TRBV2 CASSEVNTEAFF
TRBJ1-6 TRBV5-8 CASSLASSSYNSPLHF
TRBJ2-5 TRBV7-3 CATPNYLHQETQYF
TRBJ2-1 TRBV4-3 CASSHGTGKENEQFF